This TCR beta chain was obtained from a study of T cells after yellow fever vaccination. This clonotype was picked up many times. By 5'RACE template switching, TCR cDNA was produced, with a universal primer site and UMIs added in the process. Each CDR3 protein is one row after TCRdb ran MiXCR on the 5' RACE reads. The profile shows fewer than 400,000 distinct CDR3 sequences, roughly 6.2% of them singletons. Here the sequenced sample was PBMCs, taken 5 days after the yellow fever booster vaccination. The sequence came from a man aged 30 to 39 who received the YFV17D yellow fever vaccine.

The DNA of the CDR3 is TGTGCCAGCAGCCCGGGAAATGAGCAGTTCTTC. Encoded protein: CASSPGNEQFF. The chain couples TRBV25-1 to TRBJ2-1; weak D call: TRBD2 (5 bases). CDR1 is MGHDK, CDR2 SYGVNS, per germline. The CDR3 has 11 residues. Trimming removed 6 bases from V and 7 bases from J, with 7 bases in between.